This entry features one T cell receptor (beta chain) sequence. Antigen specificity is unknown. Germline trimming cut 4 bases from V and 8 bases from J; bases unmatched to any gene: 9. The CDR3 extends over 15 amino acids. The germline gives CDR1 SGHRS, CDR2 YFSETQ. This entry belongs to a study of OX40 agonist ivuxolimab in advanced cancers. Study-level findings and limits: Some of the nonresponding patients also showed low levels of normalized T-cell clonal expansion. Dose levels from 0.1 to 3.0 mg/kg saw CD4+ and CD8+ blood T cells expand clonally by week 6.

The protocol was immunoSEQ multiplex PCR, while the TCRdb copy is restricted to in-frame clones and leaves out a portion. Here the sample spans tens of thousands of clones, roughly 91% being singletons. The chain carries TRBV5-1 and TRBJ2-1; 10 nucleotides match TRBD2. The receptor was isolated from an adult with an advanced solid tumor such as melanoma, head and neck, liver or kidney cancer. This specimen consisted of CD4+ or CD8+ T cells sorted from blood, obtained in a trial of the OX40 agonist ivuxolimab. CDR3 bases: TGCGCCAGCAGCATAACCCCTAGCGGGGGAGATGAGCAGTTCTTC. It encodes CASSITPSGGDEQFF.